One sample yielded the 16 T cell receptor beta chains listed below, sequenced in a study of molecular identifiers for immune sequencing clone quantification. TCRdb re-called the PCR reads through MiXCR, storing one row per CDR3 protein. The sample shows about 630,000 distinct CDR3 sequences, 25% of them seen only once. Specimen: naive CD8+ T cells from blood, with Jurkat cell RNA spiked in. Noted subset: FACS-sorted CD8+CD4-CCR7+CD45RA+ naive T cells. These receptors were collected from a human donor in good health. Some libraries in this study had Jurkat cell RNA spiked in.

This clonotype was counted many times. In DNA form, the CDR3 reads TGCGCCAGCAGCCAGGAAAGTGCCTACGAGCAGTACTTC. It encodes CASSQESAYEQYF. This chain joins TRBV4-1 and TRBJ2-7; D unclear. Trimming pared 3 bases from V and 2 bases from J, leaving 8 bases between. Germline-derived CDR1 and CDR2 are MGHRA and YSYEKL. CDR3 length equals 13 residues.

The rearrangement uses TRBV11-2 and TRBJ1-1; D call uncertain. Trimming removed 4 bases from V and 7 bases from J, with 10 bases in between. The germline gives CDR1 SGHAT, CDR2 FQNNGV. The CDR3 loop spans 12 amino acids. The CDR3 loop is CASSSDLYEAFF. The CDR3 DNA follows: TGTGCCAGCAGCTCGGACCTCTATGAAGCTTTCTTT. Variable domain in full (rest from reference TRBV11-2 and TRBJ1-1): EAGVAQSPRYKIIEKRQSVAFWCNPISGHATLYWYQQILGQGPKLLIQFQNNGVVDDSQLPKDRFSAERLKGVDSTLKIQPAKLEDSAVYLCASSSDLYEAFFGQGTRLTVV.

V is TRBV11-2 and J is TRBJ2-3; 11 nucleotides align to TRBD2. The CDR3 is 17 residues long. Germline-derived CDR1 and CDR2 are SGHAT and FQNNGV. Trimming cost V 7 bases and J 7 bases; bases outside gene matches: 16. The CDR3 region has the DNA TGTGCCAGCACCAACGGGGGACTAGCGGCAATCGCAAATACGCAGTATTTT. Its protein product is CASTNGGLAAIANTQYF.

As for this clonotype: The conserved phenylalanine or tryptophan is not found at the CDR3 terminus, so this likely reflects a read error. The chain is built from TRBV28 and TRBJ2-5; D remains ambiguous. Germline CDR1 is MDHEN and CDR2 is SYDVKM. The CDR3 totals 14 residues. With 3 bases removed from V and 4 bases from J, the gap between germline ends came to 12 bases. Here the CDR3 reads CASSFTFIAETQYY. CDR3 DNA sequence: TGTGCCAGCAGTTTCACGTTTATCGCAGAGACCCAGTACTAC.

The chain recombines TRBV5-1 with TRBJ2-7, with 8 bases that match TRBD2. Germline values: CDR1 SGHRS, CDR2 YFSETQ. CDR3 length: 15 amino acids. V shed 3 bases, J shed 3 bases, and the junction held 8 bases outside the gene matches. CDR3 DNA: TGCGCCAGCAGCTCAACTAGCGGAGACTACTACGAGCAGTACTTC. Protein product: CASSSTSGDYYEQYF.

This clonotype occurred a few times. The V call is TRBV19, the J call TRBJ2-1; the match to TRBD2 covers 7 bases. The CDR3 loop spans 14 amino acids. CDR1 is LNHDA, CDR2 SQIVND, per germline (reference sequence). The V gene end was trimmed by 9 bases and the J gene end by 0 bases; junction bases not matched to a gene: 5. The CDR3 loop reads CASGPGGSYNEQFF. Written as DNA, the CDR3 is TGTGCCAGCGGTCCGGGGGGCTCCTACAATGAGCAGTTCTTC.

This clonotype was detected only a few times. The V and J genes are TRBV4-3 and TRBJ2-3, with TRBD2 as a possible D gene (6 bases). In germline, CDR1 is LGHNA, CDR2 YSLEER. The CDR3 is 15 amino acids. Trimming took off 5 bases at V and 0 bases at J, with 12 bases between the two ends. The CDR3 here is CASSWASGSTDTQYF. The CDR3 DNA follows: TGCGCCAGCAGCTGGGCAAGCGGGAGCACAGATACGCAGTATTTT.

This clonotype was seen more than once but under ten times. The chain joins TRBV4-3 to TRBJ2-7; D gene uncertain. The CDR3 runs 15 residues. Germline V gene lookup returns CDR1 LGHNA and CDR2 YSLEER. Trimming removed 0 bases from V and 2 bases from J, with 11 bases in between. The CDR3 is CASSQDLSSPYEQYF. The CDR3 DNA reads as TGCGCCAGCAGCCAAGATTTGAGTTCCCCCTACGAGCAGTACTTC.

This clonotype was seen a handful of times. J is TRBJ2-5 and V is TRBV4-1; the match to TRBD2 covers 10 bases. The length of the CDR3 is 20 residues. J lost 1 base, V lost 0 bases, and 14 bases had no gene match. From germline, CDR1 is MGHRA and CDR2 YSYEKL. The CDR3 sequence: CASSQDVVGTSVGPQETQYF. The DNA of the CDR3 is TGCGCCAGCAGCCAAGACGTCGTCGGGACTAGCGTTGGACCCCAAGAGACCCAGTACTTC.

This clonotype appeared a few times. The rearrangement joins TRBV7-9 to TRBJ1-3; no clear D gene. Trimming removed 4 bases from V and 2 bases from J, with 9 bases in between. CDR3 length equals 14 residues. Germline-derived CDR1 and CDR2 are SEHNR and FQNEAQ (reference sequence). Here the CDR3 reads CASSSPEAGNTIYF. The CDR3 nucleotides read TGTGCCAGCAGCTCTCCGGAGGCTGGAAACACCATATATTTT.

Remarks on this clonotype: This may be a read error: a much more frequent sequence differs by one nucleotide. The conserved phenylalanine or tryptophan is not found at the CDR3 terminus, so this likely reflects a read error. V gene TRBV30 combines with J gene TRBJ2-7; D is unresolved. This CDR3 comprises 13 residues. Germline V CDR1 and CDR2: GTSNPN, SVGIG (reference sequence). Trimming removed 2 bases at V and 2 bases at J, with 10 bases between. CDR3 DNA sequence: TGTGCCTGGAGTCTGGGCTGGACCTACGAGCAGTACTCC. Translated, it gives CAWSLGWTYEQYS.

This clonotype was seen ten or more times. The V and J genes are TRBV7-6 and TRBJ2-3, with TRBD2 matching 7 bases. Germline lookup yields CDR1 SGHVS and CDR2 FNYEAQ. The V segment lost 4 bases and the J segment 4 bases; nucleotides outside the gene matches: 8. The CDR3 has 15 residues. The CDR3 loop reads CASSWEAGRADTQYF. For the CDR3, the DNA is TGTGCCAGCAGCTGGGAAGCGGGGCGGGCAGATACGCAGTATTTT.

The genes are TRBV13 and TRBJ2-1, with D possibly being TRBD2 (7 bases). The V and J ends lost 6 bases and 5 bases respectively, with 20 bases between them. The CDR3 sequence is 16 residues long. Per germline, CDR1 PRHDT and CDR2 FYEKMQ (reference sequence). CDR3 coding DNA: TGTGCCAGCAGTTCACCGGGAGGCAGGGGCGACAATGAGCAGTTCTTC. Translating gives CASSSPGGRGDNEQFF.

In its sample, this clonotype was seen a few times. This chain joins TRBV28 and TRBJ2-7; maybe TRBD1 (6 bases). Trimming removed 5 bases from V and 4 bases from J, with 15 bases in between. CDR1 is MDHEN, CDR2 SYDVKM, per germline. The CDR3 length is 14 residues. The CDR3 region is CASSAGRGAYEQYF. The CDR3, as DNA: TGTGCCAGCAGTGCCGGCAGGGGCGCGTACGAGCAGTACTTC.

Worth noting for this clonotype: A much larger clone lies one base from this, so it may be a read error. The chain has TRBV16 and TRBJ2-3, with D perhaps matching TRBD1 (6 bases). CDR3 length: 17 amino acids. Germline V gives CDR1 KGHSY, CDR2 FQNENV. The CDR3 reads CACSPKQTGYRTDTQYF. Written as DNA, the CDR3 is TGTGCCTGCAGCCCGAAGCAAACAGGGTACCGCACAGATACGCAGTATTTT.

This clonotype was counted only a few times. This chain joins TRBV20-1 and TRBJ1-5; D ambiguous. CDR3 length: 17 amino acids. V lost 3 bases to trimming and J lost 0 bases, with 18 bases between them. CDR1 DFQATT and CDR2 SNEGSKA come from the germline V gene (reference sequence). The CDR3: CSASYPGTLYSNQPQHF. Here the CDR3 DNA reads TGCAGTGCTAGTTATCCGGGAACCCTCTATAGCAATCAGCCCCAGCATTTT.